This TCR beta chain came from a study of blood T cells in healthy people across ages. A sample-barcoded 5' primer and a J-beta primer mix were used in a second PCR of about 7 to 11 cycles. TCRdb fed the 5' RACE reads into MiXCR, producing one record per CDR3 protein. The profile shows 550,000 to 750,000 distinct CDR3 sequences, roughly 21% of them singletons. Germline V CDR1 and CDR2: SGHRS, YFSETQ. The CDR3 sequence is 17 residues long. J was trimmed by 6 bases and V by 4 bases; bases with no gene match: 14. This receptor was obtained from a man in his 70s in good health. This chain uses TRBV5-1 with TRBJ2-4; 9 bases map to TRBD1. Sequenced sample: blood. The CDR3 reads CASSPTGMTGGGNIQYF. For the CDR3, the DNA is TGCGCCAGCAGCCCGACCGGAATGACAGGGGGAGGAAACATTCAGTACTTC.